This T cell receptor beta chain was recorded in a study of CD8 T cells in ankylosing spondylitis (dated by TCRdb to the late 2010s). For context, the study as a whole: T cell receptor beta repertoires were profiled in healthy donors and ankylosing spondylitis patients so that disease-linked TCR variants could be found. The full study cohort was made up of over 20 ankylosing spondylitis patients and over 90 healthy donors. Samples of peripheral blood were taken, and for ankylosing spondylitis patients, synovial fluid was collected as well. What the work shows at the level of the full study, not this receptor alone: Blood from ankylosing spondylitis patients appeared to be characterized by a TCR beta motif composed of 7 to 9 highly homologous amino acid variants. According to the report, matched synovial fluid samples from ankylosing spondylitis patients were significantly enriched for the disease-linked clones. A CD8+ phenotype was shown by the disease-linked clones, which were found at relatively low frequencies in peripheral blood. Some of the motif variants had been reported before in the synovial fluid and blood of reactive arthritis patients, a finding that suggests common disease-initiation mechanisms.

V is cut by 0 bases and J by 7 bases, and the space between the germline ends is 13 bases. Based on the germline V gene, the CDR1 and CDR2 sequences are MGHRA and YSYEKL. The cysteine opens and the phenylalanine closes a CDR3 of 15 amino acids. Of all the DNA, just the CDR3 is kept, 45 bases in frame from base 1. These reads were obtained on an Illumina HiSeq 2500. Quantitative 5'-RACE with molecular barcodes was used to prepare TCR beta libraries. On the authors' methods: To identify disease-linked TCR variants, a new computational method was used, one built on a probabilistic model of VDJ rearrangement. TCRdb cleaned the public reads at Q25 with fastp, built clones with MiXCR and kept in-frame beta chains. Each entry is one CDR3 protein sequence, shown with its most common DNA and genes. The V and J calls and clone size are TCRdb's, not the authors'. The sample table lists approximately 220,000 distinct CDR3 sequences, 18% of them with a count of one. The ten largest clones add up to approximately 40% of the sample.

This clonotype was counted ten times or more. It has no known antigen specificity. No qualities accompany the bases; no much larger clone lies one base away. Sequencing was carried out using blood, either unsorted or a sorted T cell fraction (not recorded which). This receptor chain uses TRBV4-1 and TRBJ1-5, with TRBD1 as a weak D call on 5 bases. This sequence was found in a male donor with ankylosing spondylitis. In nucleotides, the sequence is TGCGCCAGCAGCCAAGAACCCAGGGAAGGACAGCCCCAGCATTTT. It specifies CASSQEPREGQPQHF.